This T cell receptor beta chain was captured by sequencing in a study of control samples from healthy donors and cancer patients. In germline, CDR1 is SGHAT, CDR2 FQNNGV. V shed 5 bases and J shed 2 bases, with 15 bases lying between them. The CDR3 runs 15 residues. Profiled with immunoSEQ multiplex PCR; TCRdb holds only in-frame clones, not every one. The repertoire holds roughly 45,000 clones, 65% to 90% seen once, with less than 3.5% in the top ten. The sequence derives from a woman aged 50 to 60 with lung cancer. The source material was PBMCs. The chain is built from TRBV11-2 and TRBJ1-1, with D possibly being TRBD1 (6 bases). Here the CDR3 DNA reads TGTGCCAGCAGCCCCTCTACAGGGCCCAACACTGAAGCTTTCTTT. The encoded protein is CASSPSTGPNTEAFF.